This T cell receptor (beta chain) was documented in a study of blood T cell repertoires in COVID-19. The CDR3 has 17 amino acids. Germline V lookup: CDR1 SGHTA, CDR2 FQGNSA. V dropped 4 bases and J dropped 0; count of bases not matched to a gene: 3. Data came from immunoSEQ multiplex PCR; TCRdb stores just in-frame clones and leaves some out. Seen here are roughly 250,000 clones, roughly nine tenths observed once, and the top ten hold about 3%. The sample taken for sequencing was PBMCs or T cells enriched from blood (not recorded which). This receptor was identified in a woman aged 50 to 65 who had recovered from COVID-19. The chain combines TRBV7-2 with TRBJ1-6; TRBD1 matches 10 bases. Here the CDR3 reads CASSSTGGVSYNSPLHF. CDR3 DNA: TGTGCCAGCAGCTCGACAGGGGGCGTCTCCTATAATTCACCCCTCCACTTT.